This T cell receptor beta chain appears in the sequencing data of a study of T cell responses to AZD1222 COVID-19 vaccine. The overall study: Pooling covered second doses at about 4 or about 12 weeks. Findings and limits, study-wide: In a largely white British group with more females than males, clonal diversity was possibly underestimated. Among spike-specific TCRs, nearly half reportedly target unmutated variant regions. Dominant CD4 TCR responses targeted spike regions 160-218 and 743-854.

Only in-frame clones appear in the TCRdb table, and some are missing; sequencing was by immunoSEQ multiplex PCR. The sample lists about 140,000 clones, roughly 91% occurring once. V dropped 4 bases and J dropped 2 bases, with 8 bases sitting between them. CDR1 is KGHSY and CDR2 is FQNENV in the germline V gene. This CDR3 comprises 14 residues. For this clone: Its antigen is not known.

The sequenced sample was peripheral blood, obtained on day 0 of AZD1222 vaccination. This sequence was found in an adult in good health. The J gene is TRBJ2-2, the V gene TRBV16; D uncertain. The CDR3 region has the DNA TGTGCCAGCAGCCTCCGACCTAACACCGGGGAGCTGTTTTTT. Its translation: CASSLRPNTGELFF.